This T cell receptor (beta chain) was obtained from a study of T cell clones after liver transplantation. General study points: These preliminary findings come from unstandardized post-transplant sampling times.

Concerning this clone: Its antigen is undetermined.

The method was immunoSEQ multiplex PCR; TCRdb's version includes in-frame clones alone and lacks a portion of them. The profile shows 95,000 to 110,000 clones, around 84% of them singletons. Specimen: CD4+ T cells from blood, collected around 44 months after liver transplant. This receptor was identified in a human patient who received a liver transplant. A share of the T cells may be of graft donor origin.

CDR3 nucleotides: TGCGCCAGCAGCCAACCCATGACAGGGAGCCGAAACACCATATATTTT. As protein: CASSQPMTGSRNTIYF. The chain links TRBV4-1 to TRBJ1-3; 7 bases are shared with TRBD1. CDR1 is MGHRA, CDR2 YSYEKL, per germline. This CDR3 comprises 16 residues. Trimming at V came to 2 bases and at J to 5 bases, leaving 9 bases not matched to a gene.